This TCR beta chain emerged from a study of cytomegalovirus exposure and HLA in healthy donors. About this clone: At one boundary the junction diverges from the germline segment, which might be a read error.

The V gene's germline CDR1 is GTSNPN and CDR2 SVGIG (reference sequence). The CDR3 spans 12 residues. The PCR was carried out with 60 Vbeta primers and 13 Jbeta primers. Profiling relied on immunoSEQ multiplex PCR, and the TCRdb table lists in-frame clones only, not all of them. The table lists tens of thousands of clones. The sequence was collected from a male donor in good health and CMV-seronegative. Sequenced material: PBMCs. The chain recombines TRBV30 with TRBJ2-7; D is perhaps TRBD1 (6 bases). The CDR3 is CAWNLQGTLSNF. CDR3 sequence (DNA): TGTGCCTGGAACCTGCAGGGGACCCTATCAAACTTC.